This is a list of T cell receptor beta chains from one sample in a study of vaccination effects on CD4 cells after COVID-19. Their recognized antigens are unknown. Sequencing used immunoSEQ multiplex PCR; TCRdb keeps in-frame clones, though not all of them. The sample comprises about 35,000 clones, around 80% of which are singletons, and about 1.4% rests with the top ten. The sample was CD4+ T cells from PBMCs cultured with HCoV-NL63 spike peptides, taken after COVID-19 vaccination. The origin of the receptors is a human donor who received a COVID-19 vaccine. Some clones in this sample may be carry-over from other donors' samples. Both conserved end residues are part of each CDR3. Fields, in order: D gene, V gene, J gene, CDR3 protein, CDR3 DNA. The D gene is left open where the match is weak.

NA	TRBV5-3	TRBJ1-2	CARSLEGVDYGYTF	TGTGCCAGAAGCCTCGAAGGGGTTGACTATGGCTACACCTTC
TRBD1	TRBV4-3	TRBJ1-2	CASSQDLGTGTNYGYTF	TGCGCCAGCAGCCAAGATCTGGGGACAGGGACTAACTATGGCTACACCTTC
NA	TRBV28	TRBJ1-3	CASSRYRNTIYF	TGTGCCAGCAGTCGGTACCGAAACACCATATATTTT
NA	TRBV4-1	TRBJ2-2	CASRGGPANTGELFF	TGCGCCAGCAGGGGGGGACCCGCGAACACCGGGGAGCTGTTTTTT
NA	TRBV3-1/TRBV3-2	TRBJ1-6	CASSQDIGVVYSPLHF	TGTGCCAGCAGCCAAGATATCGGTGTGGTTTATTCACCCCTCCACTTT
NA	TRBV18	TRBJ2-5	CASSPDRRDQYF	TGTGCCAGCTCACCCGACAGGAGGGACCAGTACTTC
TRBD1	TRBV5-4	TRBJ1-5	CASSLQGAENQPQHF	TGTGCCAGCAGCCTACAGGGGGCTGAGAATCAGCCCCAGCATTTT
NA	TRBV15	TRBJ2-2	CATSRSWGTDTGELFF	TGTGCCACCAGCAGATCCTGGGGCACGGACACCGGGGAGCTGTTTTTT
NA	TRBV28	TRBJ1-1	CASSLGYLGRAKNRDNTEAFF	TGTGCCAGCAGTTTAGGGTACTTGGGCAGGGCCAAAAATCGAGATAACACTGAAGCTTTCTTT
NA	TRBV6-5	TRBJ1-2	CASSFGTSNGYTF	TGTGCCAGCAGTTTCGGGACATCGAATGGCTACACCTTC
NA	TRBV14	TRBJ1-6	CASSQVDGQQSSYNSPLHF	TGTGCCAGCAGCCAAGTTGACGGACAGCAGAGCTCCTATAATTCACCCCTCCACTTT
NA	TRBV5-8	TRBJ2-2	CASPAGQRTGELFF	TGTGCCAGCCCGGCGGGACAGCGTACCGGGGAGCTGTTTTTT
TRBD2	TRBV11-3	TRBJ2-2	CASLGGAGELFF	TGTGCCAGCTTGGGGGGGGCCGGGGAGCTGTTTTTT
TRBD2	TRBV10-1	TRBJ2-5	CASSGTSGGAETQYF	TGCGCCAGCAGTGGGACTAGCGGGGGGGCGGAGACCCAGTACTTC
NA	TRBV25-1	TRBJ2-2	CASSVANTGELFF	TGTGCCAGCAGTGTTGCGAACACCGGGGAGCTGTTTTTT